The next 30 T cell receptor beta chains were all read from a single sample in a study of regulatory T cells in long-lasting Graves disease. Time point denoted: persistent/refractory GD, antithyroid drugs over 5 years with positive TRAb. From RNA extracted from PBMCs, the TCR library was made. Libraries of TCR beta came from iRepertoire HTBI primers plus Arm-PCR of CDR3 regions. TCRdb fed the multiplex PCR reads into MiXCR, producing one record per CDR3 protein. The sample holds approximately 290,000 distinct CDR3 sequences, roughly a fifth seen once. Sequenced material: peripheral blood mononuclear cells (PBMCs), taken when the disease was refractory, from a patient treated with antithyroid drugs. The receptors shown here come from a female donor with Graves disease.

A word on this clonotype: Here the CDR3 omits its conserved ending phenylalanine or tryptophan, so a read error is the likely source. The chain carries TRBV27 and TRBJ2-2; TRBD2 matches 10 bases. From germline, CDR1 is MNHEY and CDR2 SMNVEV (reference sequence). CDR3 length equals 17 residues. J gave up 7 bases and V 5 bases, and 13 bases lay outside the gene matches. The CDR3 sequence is CASSPNLAGDAGGELFL. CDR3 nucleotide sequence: TGTGCCAGCAGTCCCAACCTAGCGGGAGATGCTGGCGGGGAGCTGTTTCTT.

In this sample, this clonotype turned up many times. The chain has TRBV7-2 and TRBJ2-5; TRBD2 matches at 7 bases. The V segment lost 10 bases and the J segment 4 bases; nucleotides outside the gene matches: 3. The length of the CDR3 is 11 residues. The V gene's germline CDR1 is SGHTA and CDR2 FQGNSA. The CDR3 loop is CATERGETQYF. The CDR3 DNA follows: TGTGCCACCGAGCGGGGAGAGACCCAGTACTTC. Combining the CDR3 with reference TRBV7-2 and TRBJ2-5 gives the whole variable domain GAGVSQSPSNKVTEKGKDVELRCDPISGHTALYWYRQSLGQGLEFLIYFQGNSAPDKSGLPSDRFSAERTGGSVSTLTIQRTQQEDSAVYLCATERGETQYFGPGTRLLVL.

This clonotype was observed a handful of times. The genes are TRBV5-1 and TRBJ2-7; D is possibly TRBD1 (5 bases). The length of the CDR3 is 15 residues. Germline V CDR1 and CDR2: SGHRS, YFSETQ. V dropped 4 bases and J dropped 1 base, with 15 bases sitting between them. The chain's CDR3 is CASSPETASSYEQYF. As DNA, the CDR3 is TGCGCCAGCAGCCCTGAGACAGCCTCTTCCTACGAGCAGTACTTC.

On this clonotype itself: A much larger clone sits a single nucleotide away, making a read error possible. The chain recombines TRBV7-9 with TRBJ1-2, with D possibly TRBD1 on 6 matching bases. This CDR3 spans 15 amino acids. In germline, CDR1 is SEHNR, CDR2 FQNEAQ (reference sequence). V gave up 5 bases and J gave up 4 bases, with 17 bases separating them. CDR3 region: CASSGTFTDSYGYTF. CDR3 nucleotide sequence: TGTGCCAGCAGCGGAACATTTACGGACAGCTATGGCTACACCTTC.

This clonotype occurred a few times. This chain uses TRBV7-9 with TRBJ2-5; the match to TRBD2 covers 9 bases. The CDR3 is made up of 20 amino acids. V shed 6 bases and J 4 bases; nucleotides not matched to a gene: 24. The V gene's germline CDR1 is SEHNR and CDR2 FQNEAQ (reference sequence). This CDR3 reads CASSYTGDGTAYSGRETQYF. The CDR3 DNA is TGTGCCAGCAGTTACACCGGAGACGGGACAGCGTATAGCGGGAGAGAGACCCAGTACTTC.

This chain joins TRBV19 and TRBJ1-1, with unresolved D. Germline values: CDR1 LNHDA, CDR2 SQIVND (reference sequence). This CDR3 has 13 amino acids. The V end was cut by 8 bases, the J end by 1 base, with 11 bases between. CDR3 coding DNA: TGTGCCAGTGGGTTCGGAGGGAACACTGAAGCTTTCTTT. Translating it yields CASGFGGNTEAFF.

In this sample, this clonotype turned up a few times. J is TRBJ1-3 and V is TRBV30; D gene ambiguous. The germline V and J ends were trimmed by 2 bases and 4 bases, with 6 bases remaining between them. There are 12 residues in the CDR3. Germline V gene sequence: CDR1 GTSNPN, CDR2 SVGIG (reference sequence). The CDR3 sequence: CAWSTSGNTIYF. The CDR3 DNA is TGTGCCTGGAGTACTTCAGGAAACACCATATATTTT.

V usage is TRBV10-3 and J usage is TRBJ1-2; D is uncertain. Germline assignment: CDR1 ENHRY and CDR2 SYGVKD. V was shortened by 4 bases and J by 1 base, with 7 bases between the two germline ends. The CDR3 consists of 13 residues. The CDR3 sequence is CAISVGYNYGYTF. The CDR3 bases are TGTGCCATCAGTGTAGGTTATAACTATGGCTACACCTTC.

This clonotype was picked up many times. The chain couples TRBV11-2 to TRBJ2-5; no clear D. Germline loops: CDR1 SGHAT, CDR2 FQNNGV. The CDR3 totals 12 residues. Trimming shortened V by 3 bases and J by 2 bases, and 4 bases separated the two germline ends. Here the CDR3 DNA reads TGTGCCAGCAGCTTGGTTCAAGAGACCCAGTACTTC. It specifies CASSLVQETQYF.

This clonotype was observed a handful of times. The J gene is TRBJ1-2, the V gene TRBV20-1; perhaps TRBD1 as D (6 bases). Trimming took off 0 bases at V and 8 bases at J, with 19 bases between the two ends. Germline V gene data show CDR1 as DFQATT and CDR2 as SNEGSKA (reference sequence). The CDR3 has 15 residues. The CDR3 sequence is CSARDPRGAPLGYTF. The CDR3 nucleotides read TGCAGTGCTAGAGATCCCAGGGGCGCCCCCTTGGGCTACACCTTC.

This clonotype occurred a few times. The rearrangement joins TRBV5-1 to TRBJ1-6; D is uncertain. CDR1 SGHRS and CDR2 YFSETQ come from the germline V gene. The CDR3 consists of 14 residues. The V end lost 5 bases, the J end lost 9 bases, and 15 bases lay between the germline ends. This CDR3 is CASSSDLAGSPLHF. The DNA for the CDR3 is TGCGCCAGCAGTTCGGATCTCGCGGGTTCACCCCTCCACTTT.

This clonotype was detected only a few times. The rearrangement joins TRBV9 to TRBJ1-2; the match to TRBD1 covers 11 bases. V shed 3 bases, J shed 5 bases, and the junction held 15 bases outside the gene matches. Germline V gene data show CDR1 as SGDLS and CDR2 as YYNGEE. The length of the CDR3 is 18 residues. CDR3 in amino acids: CASSGGSSLGQGGYGYTF. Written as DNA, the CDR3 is TGTGCCAGCAGCGGGGGGTCGTCTTTGGGACAGGGGGGGTATGGCTACACCTTC.

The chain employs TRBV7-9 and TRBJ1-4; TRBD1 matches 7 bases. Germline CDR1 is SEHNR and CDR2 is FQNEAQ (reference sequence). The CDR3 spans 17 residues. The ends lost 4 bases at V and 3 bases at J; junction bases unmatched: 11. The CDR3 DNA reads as TGTGCCAGCAGCTCCCTACAGGGGCGATCGGCTAATGAAAAACTGTTTTTT. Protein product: CASSSLQGRSANEKLFF.

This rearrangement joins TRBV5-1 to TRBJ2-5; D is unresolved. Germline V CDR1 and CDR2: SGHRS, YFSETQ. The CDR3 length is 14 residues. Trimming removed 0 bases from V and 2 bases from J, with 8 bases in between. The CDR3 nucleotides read TGCGCCAGCAGCTTGGACGCCTTTCAAGAGACCCAGTACTTC. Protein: CASSLDAFQETQYF.

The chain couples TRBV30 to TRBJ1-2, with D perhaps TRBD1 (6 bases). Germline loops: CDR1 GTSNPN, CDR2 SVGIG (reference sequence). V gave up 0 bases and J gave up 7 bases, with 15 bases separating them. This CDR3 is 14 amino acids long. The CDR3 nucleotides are TGTGCCTGGAGTGTACTTCTGGGGGCCAGTGGCTACACCTTC. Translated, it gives CAWSVLLGASGYTF.

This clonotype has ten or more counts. The CDR3 sequence is CAWSGTSGRAWQETQYF. The CDR3 nucleotides are TGTGCCTGGAGTGGGACTAGCGGGAGGGCCTGGCAAGAGACCCAGTACTTC. The J gene is TRBJ2-5, the V gene TRBV30; 15 nucleotides align to TRBD2. With V trimmed by 1 base and J by 2 bases, 5 bases remained unmatched. Germline CDR1 is GTSNPN and CDR2 is SVGIG (reference sequence). CDR3 length: 17 residues.

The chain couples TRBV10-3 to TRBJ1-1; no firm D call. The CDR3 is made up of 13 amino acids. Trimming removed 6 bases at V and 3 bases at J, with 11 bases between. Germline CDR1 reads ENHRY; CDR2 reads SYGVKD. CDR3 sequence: CAIRGLGDTEAFF. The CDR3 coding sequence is TGTGCCATCAGGGGATTGGGTGACACTGAAGCTTTCTTT.

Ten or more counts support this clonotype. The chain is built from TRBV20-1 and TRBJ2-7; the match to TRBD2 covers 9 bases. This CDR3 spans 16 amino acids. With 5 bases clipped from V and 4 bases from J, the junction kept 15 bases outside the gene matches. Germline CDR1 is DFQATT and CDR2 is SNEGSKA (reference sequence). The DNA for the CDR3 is TGCAGTGCTGTGACTAGCGGAACACCCGGGGGTTACGAGCAGTACTTC. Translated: CSAVTSGTPGGYEQYF.

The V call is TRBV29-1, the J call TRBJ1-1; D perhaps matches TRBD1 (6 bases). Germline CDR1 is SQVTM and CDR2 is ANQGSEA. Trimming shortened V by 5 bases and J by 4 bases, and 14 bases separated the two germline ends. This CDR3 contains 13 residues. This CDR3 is CSVSIGGGTEAFF. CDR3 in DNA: TGCAGCGTTTCGATAGGAGGGGGCACTGAAGCTTTCTTT.

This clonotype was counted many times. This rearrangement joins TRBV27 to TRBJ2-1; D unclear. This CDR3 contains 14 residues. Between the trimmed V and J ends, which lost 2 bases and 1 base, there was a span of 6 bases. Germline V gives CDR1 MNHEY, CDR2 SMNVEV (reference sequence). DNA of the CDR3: TGTGCCAGCAGTTTAGTAGTGTCCTACAATGAGCAGTTCTTC. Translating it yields CASSLVVSYNEQFF.

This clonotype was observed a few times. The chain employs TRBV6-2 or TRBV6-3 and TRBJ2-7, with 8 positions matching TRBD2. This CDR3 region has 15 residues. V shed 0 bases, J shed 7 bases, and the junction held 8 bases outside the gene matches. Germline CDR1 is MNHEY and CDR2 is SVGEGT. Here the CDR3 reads CASSYSRGATYEQYF. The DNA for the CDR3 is TGTGCCAGCAGTTACTCGCGGGGGGCAACGTATGAGCAGTACTTC.

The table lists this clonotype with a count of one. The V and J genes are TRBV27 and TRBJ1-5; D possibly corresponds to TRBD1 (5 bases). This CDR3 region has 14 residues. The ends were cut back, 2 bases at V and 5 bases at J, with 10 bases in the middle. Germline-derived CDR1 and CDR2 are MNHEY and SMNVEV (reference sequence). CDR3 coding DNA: TGTGCCAGCAGTTTACGGGGCCCCTATCAGCCCCAGCATTTT. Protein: CASSLRGPYQPQHF.

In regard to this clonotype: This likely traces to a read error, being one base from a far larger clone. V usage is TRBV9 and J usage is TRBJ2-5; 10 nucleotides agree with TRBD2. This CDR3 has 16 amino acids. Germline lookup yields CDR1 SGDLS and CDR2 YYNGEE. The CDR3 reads CASSLGLAGDQGTQYF. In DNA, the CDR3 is TGTGCCAGCAGCTTAGGTCTAGCGGGAGACCAAGGGACCCAGTACTTC.

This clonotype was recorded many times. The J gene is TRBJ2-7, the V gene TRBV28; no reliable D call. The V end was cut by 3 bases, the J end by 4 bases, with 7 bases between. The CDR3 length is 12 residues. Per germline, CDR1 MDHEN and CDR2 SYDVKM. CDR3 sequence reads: CASSFSRYEQYF. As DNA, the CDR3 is TGTGCCAGCAGTTTCTCCCGATACGAGCAGTACTTC.

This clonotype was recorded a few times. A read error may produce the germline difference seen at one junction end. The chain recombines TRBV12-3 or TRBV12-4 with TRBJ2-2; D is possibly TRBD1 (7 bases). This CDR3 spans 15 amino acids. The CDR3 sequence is CASRGGQPGPGGLFF. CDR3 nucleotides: TGTGCCAGCAGGGGGGGACAGCCGGGGCCCGGGGGGCTGTTTTTT.

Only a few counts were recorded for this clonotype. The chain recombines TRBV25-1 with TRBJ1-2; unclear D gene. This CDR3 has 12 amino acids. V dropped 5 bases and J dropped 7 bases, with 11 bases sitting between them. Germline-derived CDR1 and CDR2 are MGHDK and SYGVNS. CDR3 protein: CASSWTEGGYTF. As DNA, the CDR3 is TGTGCCAGCAGTTGGACGGAGGGTGGCTACACCTTC.

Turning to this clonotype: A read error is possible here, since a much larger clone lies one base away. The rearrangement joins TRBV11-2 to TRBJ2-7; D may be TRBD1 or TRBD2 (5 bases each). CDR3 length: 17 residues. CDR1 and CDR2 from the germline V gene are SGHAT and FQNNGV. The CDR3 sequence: CASSLLGPGSVRYEQHF. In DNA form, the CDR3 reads TGTGCCAGCAGCTTGCTCGGACCAGGGAGCGTGCGGTACGAGCAGCACTTC.

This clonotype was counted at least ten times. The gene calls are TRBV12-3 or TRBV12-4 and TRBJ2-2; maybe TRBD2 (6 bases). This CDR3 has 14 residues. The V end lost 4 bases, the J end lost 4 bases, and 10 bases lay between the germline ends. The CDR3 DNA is TGTGCCAGCAGTTACCAGGGAGGCACCGGGGAGCTGTTTTTT. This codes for CASSYQGGTGELFF.

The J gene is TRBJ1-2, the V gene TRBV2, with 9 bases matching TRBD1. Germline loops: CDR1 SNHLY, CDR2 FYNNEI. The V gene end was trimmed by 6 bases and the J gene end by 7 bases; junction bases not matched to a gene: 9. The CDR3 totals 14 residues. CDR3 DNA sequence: TGTGCCAGCAGGGGGGAACAGGGGGCGCGTGGCTACACCTTC. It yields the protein CASRGEQGARGYTF. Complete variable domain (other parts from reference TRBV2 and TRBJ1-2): EPEVTQTPSHQVTQMGQEVILRCVPISNHLYFYWYRQILGQKVEFLVSFYNNEISEKSEIFDDQFSVERPDGSNFTLKIRSTKLEDSAMYFCASRGEQGARGYTFGSGTRLTVV.

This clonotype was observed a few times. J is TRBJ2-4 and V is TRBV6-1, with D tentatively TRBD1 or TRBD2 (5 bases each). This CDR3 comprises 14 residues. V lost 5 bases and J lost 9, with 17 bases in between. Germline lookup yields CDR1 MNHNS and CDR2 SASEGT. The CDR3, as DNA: TGTGCCAGCAGTCCACCGGGACCAGGGTTCATTCAGTACTTC. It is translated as CASSPPGPGFIQYF.